The present T cell receptor (beta chain) was sequenced within a study of blood T cells in healthy people across ages. The CDR3 has 15 amino acids. From germline, CDR1 is MDHEN and CDR2 SYDVKM. The authors ran a second PCR of roughly 6 to 11 cycles using a sample-barcoded 5' primer and a J-beta primer mix. From the 5' RACE reads, TCRdb called clonotypes with MiXCR, one entry per CDR3 protein. The table records around 1.5 million distinct CDR3 sequences, 59% of them present only once. The chain employs TRBV28 and TRBJ2-7, with D maybe TRBD1 (6 bases). The J call may be in error: the DNA end matches TRBJ2-5 better. The clonotype was recovered from a man between 18 and 29 years old in good health. The sample comprised blood. CDR3 protein: CASSQAGGRKETQYF. CDR3 nucleotide sequence: TGTGCCAGCAGCCAAGCTGGGGGCAGGAAAGAGACCCAGTACTTC.